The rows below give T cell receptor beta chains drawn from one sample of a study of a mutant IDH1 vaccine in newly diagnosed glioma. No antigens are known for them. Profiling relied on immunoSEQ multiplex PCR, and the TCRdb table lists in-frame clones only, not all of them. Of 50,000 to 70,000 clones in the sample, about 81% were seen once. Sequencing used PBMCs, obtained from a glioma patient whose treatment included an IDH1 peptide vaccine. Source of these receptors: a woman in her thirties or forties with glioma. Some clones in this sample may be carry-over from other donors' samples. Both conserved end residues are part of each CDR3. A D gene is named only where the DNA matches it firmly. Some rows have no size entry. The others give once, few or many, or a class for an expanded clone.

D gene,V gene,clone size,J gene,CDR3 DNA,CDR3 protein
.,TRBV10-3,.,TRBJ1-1,TGTGCCATCAGTGAGGGAGGCACTGAAGCTTTCTTT,CAISEGGTEAFF
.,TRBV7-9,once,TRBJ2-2,TGTGCCAGCAGCGGGATCGGGCCTAACACCGGGGAGCTGTTTTTT,CASSGIGPNTGELFF
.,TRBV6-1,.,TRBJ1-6,TGTGCCAGCGAGGAAGTCCGTTATAATTCACCCCTCCACTTT,CASEEVRYNSPLHF
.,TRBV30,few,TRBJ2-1,TGTGCCTCGGGACTCAATGAGCAGTTCTTC,CASGLNEQFF
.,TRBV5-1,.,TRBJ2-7,TGCGCCAGCAGCTTGGAAGGTCTCGAGCAGTACTTC,CASSLEGLEQYF
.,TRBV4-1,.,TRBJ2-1,TGCGCCAGCAGCCAGCCTACAGGGATCGATGAGCAGTTCTTC,CASSQPTGIDEQFF
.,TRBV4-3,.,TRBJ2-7,TGCGCCAGCAGCCAAGACCAGGGGAGGGCCTACGAGCAGTACTTC,CASSQDQGRAYEQYF
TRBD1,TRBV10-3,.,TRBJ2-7,TGTGCCATCAGAGGACAGGCTCCCTCCTACGAGCAGTACTTC,CAIRGQAPSYEQYF
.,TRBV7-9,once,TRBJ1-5,TGTGCCAGCAGCTTAGATGGACCTGGGCAGCCCCAGCATTTT,CASSLDGPGQPQHF
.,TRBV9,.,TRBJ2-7,TGTGCCAGCAGCGTAGGCCCGGGTAGCTCCTACGAGCAGTACTTC,CASSVGPGSSYEQYF
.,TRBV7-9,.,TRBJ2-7,TGTGCCAGCAGCTTAGTAGGAGGGAGCAACTACGAGCAGTACTTC,CASSLVGGSNYEQYF
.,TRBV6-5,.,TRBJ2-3,TGTGCCAGCAGTCTGACCGGCATCGGCACAGATACGCAGTATTTT,CASSLTGIGTDTQYF
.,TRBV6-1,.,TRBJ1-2,TGTGCCAGCAGTGACTCAGAGGCCCCTGTTTCTGGCTACACCTTC,CASSDSEAPVSGYTF
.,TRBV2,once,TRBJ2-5,TGTGCCAGCAGTGGGGGGTCAGGGAAAGAGACCCAGTACTTC,CASSGGSGKETQYF
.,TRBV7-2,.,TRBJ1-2,TGTGCCAGCACCATTGGGACGGAAGGCTACACCTTC,CASTIGTEGYTF
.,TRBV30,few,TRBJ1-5,TGTGCCTGGAGTGCAGGGGTGGGGGACCAGCCCCAGCATTTT,CAWSAGVGDQPQHF
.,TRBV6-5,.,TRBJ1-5,TGTGCCAGCAGGTCCCGAGGGGTCGGCAATCAGCCCCAGCATTTT,CASRSRGVGNQPQHF
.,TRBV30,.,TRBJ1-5,TGTGCCTGGAGAGGGATAAATAGCAATCAGCCCCAGCATTTT,CAWRGINSNQPQHF
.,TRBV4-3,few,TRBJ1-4,TGCGCCAGCAGCTGGGGAGGAACTAATGAAAAACTGTTTTTT,CASSWGGTNEKLFF
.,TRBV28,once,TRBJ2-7,TGTGCCAGCAGTTTTGAGCCGTTCCTGGGGGAGCAGTACTTC,CASSFEPFLGEQYF
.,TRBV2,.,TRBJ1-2,TGTGCCAGCATATTGGGGGTGAACTATGGCTACACCTTC,CASILGVNYGYTF
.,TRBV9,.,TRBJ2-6,TGTGCCAGCAGCGTAGCGGGCTCTGGGGCCAACGTCCTGACTTTC,CASSVAGSGANVLTF
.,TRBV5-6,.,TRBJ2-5,TGTGCCAGCAGTTTCGCAGGGAGTCGCTCGGAGACCCAGTACTTC,CASSFAGSRSETQYF
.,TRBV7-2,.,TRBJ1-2,TGTGCCAGCAGGAAACAGGGCCCCTATGGCTACACCTTC,CASRKQGPYGYTF
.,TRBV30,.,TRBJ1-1,TGTGCCTGGAACTCCTTACACCACAACACTGAAGCTTTCTTT,CAWNSLHHNTEAFF
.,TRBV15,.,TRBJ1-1,TGTGCCACCAGCCCCGGGTGGAGAGCTGAAGCTTTCTTT,CATSPGWRAEAFF
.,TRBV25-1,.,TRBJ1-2,TGTGCCAGCAGGTCCCACCCCGGGTCAGAGTATGGCTACACCTTC,CASRSHPGSEYGYTF
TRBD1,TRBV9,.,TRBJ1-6,TGTGCCAGCAGCGTAGTGGGACAGGGCCATCAATATTCACCCCTCCACTTT,CASSVVGQGHQYSPLHF
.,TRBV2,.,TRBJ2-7,TGTGCCAGCAGTGGTAGTTCATACGAGCAGTACTTC,CASSGSSYEQYF
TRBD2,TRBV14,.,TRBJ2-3,TGTGCCAGCAGCCAACGGACTAGCGGGGGGCGGGGCACAGATACGCAGTATTTT,CASSQRTSGGRGTDTQYF
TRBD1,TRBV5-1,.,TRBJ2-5,TGCGCCAGCAGCTTGTCCCCCAGGGGGATTGGAGAGACCCAGTACTTC,CASSLSPRGIGETQYF
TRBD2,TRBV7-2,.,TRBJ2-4,TGTGCCAGCAGTCCAGTCGCGGGGGATATAAACATTCAGTACTTC,CASSPVAGDINIQYF
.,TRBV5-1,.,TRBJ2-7,TGCGCCAGCAGCTTGGGGTCCGCGCCCTACGAGCAGTACTTC,CASSLGSAPYEQYF
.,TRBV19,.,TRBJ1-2,TGTGCCAGTAGTACGTCAGGGATAGCTGGCTACACCTTC,CASSTSGIAGYTF
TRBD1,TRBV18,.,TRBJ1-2,TGTGCCAGCTCACCACCCCCCGGGACAGAGCACTATGGCTACACCTTC,CASSPPPGTEHYGYTF
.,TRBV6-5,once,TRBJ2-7,TGTGCCAGCCGAAAGGACGTAAGCTCCTACGAGCAGTACTTC,CASRKDVSSYEQYF
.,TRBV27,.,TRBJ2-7,TGTGCCAGCAGTTTCGGGCGCGAGCAGTACTTC,CASSFGREQYF
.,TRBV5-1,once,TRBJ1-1,TGCGCCAGCAGCCCCCGCGGTATGAACACTGAAGCTTTCTTT,CASSPRGMNTEAFF
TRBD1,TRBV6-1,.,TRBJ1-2,TGTGCCAGCCGACCCTCGGTGGGACAGGGCTATGGCTACACCTTC,CASRPSVGQGYGYTF
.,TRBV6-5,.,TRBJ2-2,TGTGCCAGCAGTCGCAGGGCCCCGAACACCGGGGAGCTGTTTTTT,CASSRRAPNTGELFF
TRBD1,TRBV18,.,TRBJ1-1,TGTGCCAGCTCCCACGGGACAGTTCATGAAGCTTTCTTT,CASSHGTVHEAFF
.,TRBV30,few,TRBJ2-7,TGTGCCTGGACAGGAGAGGGCGGAACCTACGAGCAGTACTTC,CAWTGEGGTYEQYF
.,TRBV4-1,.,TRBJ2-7,TGCGCCAGCAGCCAAGTCTCCGGGGACGAGCAGTACTTC,CASSQVSGDEQYF
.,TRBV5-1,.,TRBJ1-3,TGCGCCAGCAGCCCCGACCACCGCAGGGCTAGAAACACCATATATTTT,CASSPDHRRARNTIYF
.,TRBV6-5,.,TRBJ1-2,TGTGCCAGCAGTTACTCGAGTAGGCGGGGGACCTATGGCTACACCTTC,CASSYSSRRGTYGYTF
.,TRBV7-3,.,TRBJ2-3,TGTGCCAGCAGCTCACGGGGGGCAAGCACAGATACGCAGTATTTT,CASSSRGASTDTQYF
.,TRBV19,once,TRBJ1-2,TGTGCCAGTAGACCCAGGGAAAATAGCGGTTCGTGCACCTTC,CASRPRENSGSCTF
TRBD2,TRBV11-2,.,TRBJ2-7,TGTGCCAGCAGCTCAGGACTAGCGCTGTCCTACGAGCAGTACTTC,CASSSGLALSYEQYF
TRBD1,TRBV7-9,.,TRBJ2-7,TGTGCCAGCAGCTGGGGACAGGGTACCTACGAGCAGTACTTC,CASSWGQGTYEQYF
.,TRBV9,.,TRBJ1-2,TGTGCCAGCAGCGTCGGCAGGAACAACTATGGCTACACCTTC,CASSVGRNNYGYTF
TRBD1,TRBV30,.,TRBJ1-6,TGTGCCTGGAGTGTGGGGGGACAGGTGTATAATTCACCCCTCCACTTT,CAWSVGGQVYNSPLHF
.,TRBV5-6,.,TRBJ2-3,TGTGCCAGCAGCTCCCCCCTAACCGGGACTGGCTTTAGCACAGATACGCAGTATTTT,CASSSPLTGTGFSTDTQYF
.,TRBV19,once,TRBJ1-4,TGTGCCAGTAGTAGGGCAGGGCGGCCTAATGAAAAACTGTTTTTT,CASSRAGRPNEKLFF
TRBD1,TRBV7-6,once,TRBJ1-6,TGTGCCAGCAGCGGGACAGGGTATAATTCACCCCTCCACTTT,CASSGTGYNSPLHF
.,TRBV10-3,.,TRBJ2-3,TGTGCCATCAGTCTATCGGGACTGCAAGATACGCAGTATTTT,CAISLSGLQDTQYF
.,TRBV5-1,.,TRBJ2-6,TGCGCCAGCGAAGGGGCTGGGGCCAACGTCCTGACTTTC,CASEGAGANVLTF
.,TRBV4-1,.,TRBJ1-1,TGCGCCAGCAGAAGTCGGGGGAACACTGAAGCTTTCTTT,CASRSRGNTEAFF
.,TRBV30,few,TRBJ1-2,TGTGCCTGGAGTGTGGGGCAAGTCTCTAACTATGGCTACACCTTC,CAWSVGQVSNYGYTF
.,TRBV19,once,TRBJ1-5,TGTGCCAGTAGTATAGGACGGGTCAGGGGCGGTTCCTATAGCAATCAGCCCCAGCATTTT,CASSIGRVRGGSYSNQPQHF
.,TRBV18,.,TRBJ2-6,TGTGCCAGCTCAGCCACCTTCGCCTCTGGGGCCAACGTCCTGACTTTC,CASSATFASGANVLTF